The 31 T cell receptor beta chains given below trace back to one sample, sequenced in a study of blood T cell repertoires in COVID-19. TCRdb's table, derived via immunoSEQ multiplex PCR, lists solely in-frame clones and lacks some. The sample consists of a few hundred thousand clones, approximately 89% of them appearing once. Input material: peripheral blood. These receptors were collected from a woman between 55 and 75 years old with acute or convalescent COVID-19.

V usage is TRBV9 and J usage is TRBJ2-2; D is ambiguous. CDR1 SGDLS and CDR2 YYNGEE come from the germline V gene. Deletions cut 0 bases from V and 7 bases from J, with 4 bases between. This CDR3 has 12 residues. The chain's CDR3 is CASSVGNGELFF. The CDR3 coding sequence is TGTGCCAGCAGCGTAGGTAACGGGGAGCTGTTTTTT.

The CDR3 sequence: CASSVVGQGNEKLFF. The CDR3 DNA follows: TGTGCCAGCAGCGTTGTAGGACAGGGTAATGAAAAACTGTTTTTT. The chain has TRBV9 and TRBJ1-4; TRBD1 matches at 8 bases. CDR1 and CDR2 from the germline V gene are SGDLS and YYNGEE. The CDR3 loop spans 15 amino acids. With 2 bases clipped from V and 4 bases from J, the junction kept 4 bases outside the gene matches.

CDR3 amino acids: CASSFGQVVTEAFF. The CDR3 coding sequence is TGTGCCAGCAGTTTTGGACAGGTGGTCACTGAAGCTTTCTTT. The chain joins TRBV28 to TRBJ1-1; 7 nucleotides align to TRBD1. V shed 3 bases and J 4 bases; nucleotides not matched to a gene: 5. Germline CDR1 and CDR2: MDHEN and SYDVKM. This CDR3 has 14 residues.

This chain's CDR3 is CASSLSGGGQPQHF. The CDR3 DNA follows: TGTGCCAGCAGCTTATCGGGGGGTGGACAGCCCCAGCATTTT. The chain is built from TRBV7-9 and TRBJ1-5; weak D call: TRBD1 (5 bases). Trimming stripped 2 bases from V and 7 bases from J, with 12 bases between. This CDR3 region has 14 residues. Germline-derived CDR1 and CDR2 are SEHNR and FQNEAQ (reference sequence).

This clone was picked up one time. The chain couples TRBV19 to TRBJ1-1; D call uncertain. Trimming left V 6 bases short and J 0 bases short, with 17 bases between. CDR1 and CDR2 from the germline V gene are LNHDA and SQIVND (reference sequence). The length of the CDR3 is 16 residues. CDR3 residues: CASSRTLGSLNTEAFF. The DNA for the CDR3 is TGTGCCAGTAGCCGAACTCTGGGCAGTTTGAACACTGAAGCTTTCTTT. The full variable domain, completed using reference TRBV19 and TRBJ1-1, is DGGITQSPKYLFRKEGQNVTLSCEQNLNHDAMYWYRQDPGQGLRLIYYSQIVNDFQKGDIAEGYSVSREKKESFPLTVTSAQKNPTAFYLCASSRTLGSLNTEAFFGQGTRLTVV.

This rearrangement joins TRBV2 to TRBJ2-1; 9 bases line up with TRBD2. The CDR3 totals 15 residues. Germline V lookup: CDR1 SNHLY, CDR2 FYNNEI. V was pared by 6 bases and J by 3 bases, with 6 bases of the junction left unmatched. The CDR3 sequence: CASRGLAYNYNEQFF. CDR3 DNA sequence: TGTGCCAGCAGGGGACTAGCCTATAACTACAATGAGCAGTTCTTC.

V and J are TRBV28 and TRBJ1-3; a possible D gene is TRBD1 (6 bases). The CDR3 has 17 amino acids. The V gene's germline CDR1 is MDHEN and CDR2 SYDVKM. Trimming removed 2 bases from V and 2 bases from J, with 16 bases in between. CDR3 DNA: TGTGCCAGCAGTTTACGGCCCGGCGGGGGCGCTGGAAACACCATATATTTT. It specifies CASSLRPGGGAGNTIYF.

To note about this clone: The same CDR3 can be traced to other DNA sequences in this sample. The CDR3 loop is CASSPGQAQETQYF. CDR3 in DNA: TGCGCCAGCAGCCCTGGACAGGCCCAAGAGACCCAGTACTTC. V is TRBV5-1 and J is TRBJ2-5, with 7 bases that match TRBD1. Germline CDR1 SGHRS, CDR2 YFSETQ. V lost 4 bases, J lost 1 base, and 4 bases stayed unmatched. This CDR3 has 14 amino acids. The full variable domain, with the rest looked up from reference TRBV5-1 and TRBJ2-5, is KAGVTQTPRYLIKTRGQQVTLSCSPISGHRSVSWYQQTPGQGLQFLFEYFSETQRNKGNFPGRFSGRQFSNSRSEMNVSTLELGDSALYLCASSPGQAQETQYFGPGTRLLVL.

This chain joins TRBV2 and TRBJ2-7; D might be TRBD1 (5 bases). Germline V gives CDR1 SNHLY, CDR2 FYNNEI. CDR3 length equals 12 residues. The V end lost 3 bases, the J end lost 4 bases, and 7 bases lay between the germline ends. The CDR3 loop is CASSDSGYEQYF. The CDR3 DNA reads as TGTGCCAGCAGTGATTCAGGGTACGAGCAGTACTTC.

The gene calls are TRBV18 and TRBJ1-2; D possibly corresponds to TRBD1 (6 bases). V was pared by 2 bases and J by 5 bases, with 15 bases between. Germline CDR1 reads KGHSH; CDR2 reads LQKENI. The CDR3 runs to 15 residues. The CDR3 loop is CASSPGRGGFYGYTF. In nucleotides, the CDR3 is TGTGCCAGCTCACCAGGCAGGGGTGGGTTTTATGGCTACACCTTC.

The J gene is TRBJ2-7, the V gene TRBV6-1, with 10 bases fitting TRBD1. V dropped 1 base and J dropped 3; count of bases not matched to a gene: 3. CDR3 length: 15 amino acids. Germline lookup yields CDR1 MNHNS and CDR2 SASEGT. This CDR3 is CASSEDGTGVYEQYF. CDR3 DNA: TGTGCCAGCAGTGAAGATGGGACAGGGGTCTACGAGCAGTACTTC.

The chain combines TRBV7-8 with TRBJ2-1; TRBD1 might be the D (5 bases). The germline V and J ends were trimmed by 0 bases and 6 bases, with 27 bases remaining between them. The germline CDR1 and CDR2 sequences are SGHVS and FQNEAQ. This CDR3 region has 20 residues. The CDR3 loop reads CASSLAPFRDRNFPPNEQFF. The DNA for the CDR3 is TGTGCCAGCAGCTTAGCCCCCTTTAGAGACAGAAATTTTCCCCCCAATGAGCAGTTCTTC.

The chain joins TRBV11-2 to TRBJ2-3; weak D call: TRBD2 (5 bases). The ends were cut back, 2 bases at V and 6 bases at J, with 15 bases in the middle. There are 15 residues in the CDR3. In germline, CDR1 is SGHAT, CDR2 FQNNGV. The DNA of the CDR3 is TGTGCCAGCAGCTTAAAATTTGGGAGACATGATACGCAGTATTTT. As protein: CASSLKFGRHDTQYF.

The V gene is TRBV5-6, the J gene TRBJ1-5; D call uncertain. The V gene lost 7 bases and the J gene lost 6 bases, with 26 bases spanning the gap. CDR1 is SGHDT and CDR2 is YYEEEE in the germline V gene. The length of the CDR3 is 17 residues. The CDR3 nucleotides read TGTGCCAGCGCCTATTCTGGACGGAAAATAAGCGGTCAGCCCCAGCATTTT. It yields the protein CASAYSGRKISGQPQHF.

The rearrangement links TRBV12-3 or TRBV12-4 to TRBJ1-2; TRBD1 matches 10 bases. Trimming at V came to 4 bases and at J to 7 bases, leaving 0 bases not matched to a gene. This CDR3 is built from 12 residues. CDR3 loop: CASSWTGGGYTF. In DNA, the CDR3 is TGTGCCAGCAGTTGGACAGGGGGTGGCTACACCTTC.

The V call is TRBV7-9, the J call TRBJ2-5; 11 bases line up with TRBD2. The CDR3 has 16 amino acids. Looked up from germline, CDR1 is SEHNR and CDR2 is FQNEAQ (reference sequence). V shed 0 bases and J 5 bases; nucleotides not matched to a gene: 5. The CDR3 is CASSLALAGGQETQYF. The CDR3, as DNA: TGTGCCAGCAGCTTAGCGCTAGCGGGGGGCCAGGAGACCCAGTACTTC.

V usage is TRBV19 and J usage is TRBJ2-7, with 10 bases fitting TRBD1. This CDR3 contains 15 residues. CDR1 LNHDA and CDR2 SQIVND come from the germline V gene (reference sequence). V trimming: 2 bases; J trimming: 3 bases; junction bases outside the gene matches: 4. The CDR3 protein is CASSIMTGGYYEQYF. CDR3 sequence (DNA): TGTGCCAGTAGTATAATGACAGGGGGCTACTACGAGCAGTACTTC.

This clone was observed a single time. J is TRBJ2-1 and V is TRBV5-6; 9 bases are shared with TRBD2. This CDR3 region has 16 residues. J was trimmed by 2 bases and V by 4 bases; bases with no gene match: 7. Germline CDR1 SGHDT, CDR2 YYEEEE. CDR3 sequence reads: CASSRPLAGAYNEQFF. The DNA of the CDR3 is TGTGCCAGCAGCCGCCCCTTAGCGGGGGCCTACAATGAGCAGTTCTTC.

The CDR3 loop reads CASSHGTGNQPQHF. CDR3 nucleotides: TGCGCCAGCAGCCATGGGACAGGCAATCAGCCCCAGCATTTT. The rearrangement links TRBV4-1 to TRBJ1-5; 7 nucleotides match TRBD1. V was pared by 3 bases and J by 2 bases, with 1 base of the junction left unmatched. CDR1 is MGHRA and CDR2 is YSYEKL in the germline V gene. The CDR3 loop spans 14 amino acids.

The genes are TRBV3-1 (or the pseudogene TRBV3-2) and TRBJ1-1, with D possibly matching TRBD1 (5 bases). Per the germline V gene, CDR1 is LGHDT and CDR2 is YNNKEL (reference sequence). The V end was cut by 1 base, the J end by 11 bases, with 14 bases between. The CDR3 is 13 residues long. The CDR3 reads CASSQAAQQGAFF. CDR3 bases: TGTGCCAGCAGCCAAGCAGCACAGCAGGGCGCTTTCTTT.

The V gene is TRBV12-3 or TRBV12-4, the J gene TRBJ1-5, with a weak D call TRBD1 (5 bases). V lost 7 bases to trimming and J lost 3 bases, with 7 bases between them. The CDR3 runs 12 residues. CDR3 protein: CASTGYNQPQHF. DNA for the CDR3: TGTGCCAGCACAGGGTACAATCAGCCCCAGCATTTT.

This chain uses TRBV5-1 with TRBJ2-7; D possibly corresponds to TRBD2 (6 bases). CDR3 length equals 15 residues. Trimming took off 0 bases at V and 7 bases at J, with 17 bases between the two ends. The germline V gene encodes CDR1 SGHRS and CDR2 YFSETQ. The CDR3 loop reads CASSLERAARDEQYF. CDR3 nucleotides: TGCGCCAGCAGCTTGGAGCGGGCGGCGAGGGATGAGCAGTACTTC. The full variable domain, with the rest looked up from reference TRBV5-1 and TRBJ2-7, is KAGVTQTPRYLIKTRGQQVTLSCSPISGHRSVSWYQQTPGQGLQFLFEYFSETQRNKGNFPGRFSGRQFSNSRSEMNVSTLELGDSALYLCASSLERAARDEQYFGPGTRLTVT.

CDR3: CASSTSGTANTEAFF. Written as DNA, the CDR3 is TGTGCCAGCAGTACATCCGGGACAGCGAACACTGAAGCTTTCTTT. The chain couples TRBV6-5 to TRBJ1-1; 7 nucleotides line up with TRBD1. The V gene's germline CDR1 is MNHEY and CDR2 SVGAGI. Unmatched junction bases numbered 7, after V lost 5 bases and J lost 1 base. The CDR3 contains 15 residues.

This clone has only one observation. The CDR3 reads CASSSIRRSSGNTIYF. CDR3 DNA sequence: TGTGCCAGCAGTTCCATCAGACGGAGCTCTGGAAACACCATATATTTT. The rearrangement uses TRBV28 and TRBJ1-3; unclear D gene. The germline gives CDR1 MDHEN, CDR2 SYDVKM. V dropped 4 bases and J dropped 0 bases, with 13 bases sitting between them. The CDR3 runs 16 residues.

The chain recombines TRBV6-1 with TRBJ2-2; 13 nucleotides agree with TRBD2. The CDR3 runs to 17 residues. Unmatched junction bases numbered 2, after V lost 4 bases and J lost 0 bases. CDR1 and CDR2 (germline): MNHNS, SASEGT. CDR3 region: CASSATSGGANTGELFF. The DNA of the CDR3 is TGTGCCAGCAGTGCCACTAGCGGGGGGGCGAACACCGGGGAGCTGTTTTTT.

The chain is built from TRBV9 and TRBJ1-5, with 8 nucleotides matching TRBD1. Germline CDR1 is SGDLS and CDR2 is YYNGEE. The junction had 4 bases not matched to a gene; V was cut back by 4 bases and J by 1 base. The CDR3 covers 15 residues. The CDR3 loop is CASSRGQGSNQPQHF. CDR3 DNA sequence: TGTGCCAGCAGCCGAGGACAGGGAAGCAATCAGCCCCAGCATTTT.

The chain couples TRBV5-1 to TRBJ2-5, with D possibly matching TRBD1 (7 bases). The CDR3 is 17 amino acids. Germline-derived CDR1 and CDR2 are SGHRS and YFSETQ. V dropped 0 bases and J dropped 4 bases, with 19 bases sitting between them. The CDR3 protein is CASSLAVGRGVGETQYF. The CDR3 nucleotides are TGCGCCAGCAGCTTGGCCGTTGGCAGGGGGGTCGGAGAGACCCAGTACTTC.

The chain couples TRBV11-2 to TRBJ2-7, with TRBD1 identical over 9 bases. The CDR3 sequence is 14 residues long. V lost 6 bases and J lost 4; bases outside the gene matches: 7. Germline assignment: CDR1 SGHAT and CDR2 FQNNGV. The CDR3 DNA sequence: TGTGCCAGCAGTTCCGGGACAGGGTGGTACGAGCAGTACTTC. Translation: CASSSGTGWYEQYF.

This chain links TRBV28 with TRBJ1-6; D may be TRBD1 (5 bases). CDR3 size: 16 residues. Trimming pared 5 bases from V and 7 bases from J, leaving 18 bases between. CDR1 and CDR2 (germline): MDHEN, SYDVKM. The CDR3 coding sequence is TGTGCCAGCAGTCTGGGGGGTGGGGTACAGAATTCACCCCTCCACTTT. Encoded protein: CASSLGGGVQNSPLHF.

The chain carries TRBV30 and TRBJ2-3; maybe TRBD1 (6 bases). Germline CDR1 is GTSNPN and CDR2 is SVGIG (reference sequence). This CDR3 has 14 residues. V lost 0 bases to trimming and J lost 5 bases, with 12 bases between them. The CDR3 here is CAWSVGGAEDTQYF. CDR3 coding DNA: TGTGCCTGGAGTGTAGGGGGAGCGGAAGATACGCAGTATTTT.

This clone was seen only once. The chain recombines TRBV11-2 with TRBJ2-3; 10 bases agree with TRBD1. The junction had 3 bases not matched to a gene; V was cut back by 0 bases and J by 3 bases. Germline V gene sequence: CDR1 SGHAT, CDR2 FQNNGV. The CDR3 loop spans 16 amino acids. The CDR3 bases are TGTGCCAGCAGCTTAGATTGGACAGGGGGTACAGATACGCAGTATTTT. Protein: CASSLDWTGGTDTQYF.